This T cell receptor (beta chain) was sequenced for a study of shared clonotypes between healthy human individuals. Turning to the study itself: Contributing individuals were a couple of females and three males aged 18 to 49.

Terminally differentiated effector memory CD45RA+ cells were excluded by CCR7 positive selection of CD45RO-negative cells. Only Caucasian adults living in Nashville, Tennessee served as donors. Points on this clone: Its antigen is not identified.

It was across several immunoSEQ plates that each subset's genomic DNA was evenly split. The data were produced by immunoSEQ multiplex PCR, yet TCRdb's version contains in-frame clones alone and is incomplete. The sample has about 2 million clones; about 94% are singletons. Study conclusions and caveats: Against clonotypes common to all four donors, non-shared ones had lower generation probabilities.

The CDR3 is 15 residues long. Germline V gene sequence: CDR1 LNHDA, CDR2 SQIVND (reference sequence). V was trimmed by 3 bases and J by 4 bases, leaving 16 bases between them. This receptor was taken from a young man in good health. The specimen was naive CD8+ T cells sorted from blood. V usage is TRBV19 and J usage is TRBJ2-7; the D is unclear. The chain's CDR3 is CASSILWASAYEQYF. CDR3 DNA: TGTGCCAGTAGTATTCTCTGGGCCTCGGCTTACGAGCAGTACTTC.